This TCR beta chain was identified in a study of blood T cells in healthy people across ages. PCR was performed a second time for 7 to 11 cycles using a sample-barcoded 5' primer and a J-beta primer mix. TCRdb ran MiXCR on the 5' RACE reads and lists one entry per CDR3 protein. The table includes 750,000 to 950,000 distinct CDR3 sequences, approximately 53% detected once. The germline gives CDR1 SEHNR, CDR2 FQNEAQ (reference sequence). V lost 5 bases to trimming and J lost 5 bases; unmatched junction nucleotides: 8. This CDR3 has 14 residues. The receptor's source is a man older than 75 in good health. The source material was blood. J is TRBJ2-5 and V is TRBV7-9; 7 bases agree with TRBD1. CDR3 amino acids: CASSAWTGWETQYF. In DNA form, the CDR3 reads TGTGCCAGCAGCGCTTGGACAGGCTGGGAGACCCAGTACTTC.